Below, 32 T cell receptor beta chains from the same sample are listed, as sequenced in a study of cytomegalovirus exposure and HLA in healthy donors. PCR employed 60 Vbeta and 13 Jbeta primers. The protocol was immunoSEQ multiplex PCR, while the TCRdb copy is restricted to in-frame clones and leaves out a portion. The listing contains some 89,000 clones. Input material: PBMCs. These receptors were obtained from a woman aged 30 to 39 in good health and CMV-seronegative.

CDR3 region: CASSFKRQGPGNTIYF. The CDR3 coding sequence is TGTGCCAGCAGTTTTAAAAGACAGGGCCCAGGAAACACCATATATTTT. The rearrangement joins TRBV27 to TRBJ1-3; 7 bases are a match to TRBD1. The CDR3 extends over 16 amino acids. The germline V gene encodes CDR1 MNHEY and CDR2 SMNVEV (reference sequence). Trimming at V came to 3 bases and at J to 4 bases, leaving 9 bases not matched to a gene.

The rearrangement links TRBV2 to TRBJ2-3, with D hard to call. CDR1 and CDR2 from the germline V gene are SNHLY and FYNNEI. The CDR3 totals 14 residues. Trimming cost V 7 bases and J 4 bases, with 15 bases left between them. The CDR3 reads CASKETIPADTQYF. CDR3 DNA: TGTGCCAGCAAGGAGACCATTCCTGCAGATACGCAGTATTTT.

The rearrangement uses TRBV4-2 and TRBJ1-3, with a tentative D call TRBD1 (6 bases). Trimming took 3 bases from V and 5 from J, leaving 14 bases between them. In germline, CDR1 is LGHNA, CDR2 YNFKEQ. The CDR3 consists of 15 residues. CDR3 in DNA: TGTGCCAGCAGCCAGGGCGCTGGGGGCCGAAACACCATATATTTT. Translating gives CASSQGAGGRNTIYF.

The chain couples TRBV11-2 to TRBJ2-7; possibly TRBD2 for D (6 bases). This CDR3 comprises 14 residues. Between the trimmed V and J ends, which lost 0 bases and 3 bases, there was a span of 9 bases. Germline V lookup: CDR1 SGHAT, CDR2 FQNNGV. The CDR3 sequence is CASSLDRGYYEQYF. Here the CDR3 DNA reads TGTGCCAGCAGCTTAGATCGGGGGTACTACGAGCAGTACTTC.

The chain recombines TRBV11-1 with TRBJ2-2; 9 bases fit TRBD2. The V gene end was trimmed by 5 bases and the J gene end by 3 bases; junction bases not matched to a gene: 13. CDR1 and CDR2 from the germline V gene are SGHAT and FQDESV (reference sequence). The CDR3 has 18 amino acids. The CDR3 protein is CASSPLRGGAVDTGELFF. CDR3 sequence (DNA): TGTGCCAGCAGCCCCCTGCGCGGGGGGGCAGTTGACACCGGGGAGCTGTTTTTT.

This chain joins TRBV21-1 and TRBJ1-3; TRBD1 was called by the table and not checked on the DNA. TRBV21-1 is annotated as a pseudogene. There are 15 residues in the CDR3. CDR3 in DNA: TGTGCCAGCAGTACAGGGGTCTCCTCTGGAAACACCATATATTTT. Translation: CASSTGVSSGNTIYF.

V is TRBV7-9 and J is TRBJ1-1; weak D call: TRBD1 (6 bases). The V gene lost 5 bases and the J gene lost 3 bases, with 22 bases spanning the gap. Germline assignment: CDR1 SEHNR and CDR2 FQNEAQ (reference sequence). The CDR3 length is 17 residues. CDR3 residues: CASSPRGGRGLDTEAFF. The CDR3 bases are TGTGCCAGCAGCCCCCGAGGCGGCAGGGGATTGGACACTGAAGCTTTCTTT.

The rearrangement uses TRBV19 and TRBJ2-6; D is unclear. V was cut by 7 bases and J by 0 bases, with 10 bases left in between. The CDR3 totals 15 residues. Germline values: CDR1 LNHDA, CDR2 SQIVND (reference sequence). CDR3 DNA: TGTGCCAGTAACGAGCTCGGCTCTGGGGCCAACGTCCTGACTTTC. It codes for CASNELGSGANVLTF. The full variable domain, in which reference TRBV19 and TRBJ2-6 provide the parts outside the CDR3, is DGGITQSPKYLFRKEGQNVTLSCEQNLNHDAMYWYRQDPGQGLRLIYYSQIVNDFQKGDIAEGYSVSREKKESFPLTVTSAQKNPTAFYLCASNELGSGANVLTFGAGSRLTVL.

A remark on this clone: Other DNA sequences in this specimen translate into the identical CDR3. The rearrangement uses TRBV27 and TRBJ1-2, with D unclear. CDR3 length: 13 residues. Trimming pared 3 bases from V and 4 bases from J, leaving 9 bases between. Germline CDR1 and CDR2: MNHEY and SMNVEV (reference sequence). The CDR3 spells CASSLGGSYGYTF. The CDR3 nucleotides are TGTGCCAGCAGTTTGGGAGGTAGCTATGGCTACACCTTC.

The V and J genes are TRBV29-1 and TRBJ1-1; D perhaps matches TRBD1 (6 bases). The CDR3 extends over 14 amino acids. The germline CDR1 and CDR2 sequences are SQVTM and ANQGSEA. V was cut by 6 bases and J by 3 bases, with 17 bases left in between. CDR3 nucleotides: TGCAGCGTCACACCCAGGGGAATGGACACTGAAGCTTTCTTT. It encodes CSVTPRGMDTEAFF. Supplemented by reference TRBV29-1 and TRBJ1-1, the full variable domain reads SAVISQKPSRDICQRGTSLTIQCQVDSQVTMMFWYRQQPGQSLTLIATANQGSEATYESGFVIDKFPISRPNLTFSTLTVSNMSPEDSSIYLCSVTPRGMDTEAFFGQGTRLTVV.

The rearrangement joins TRBV2 to TRBJ1-2; D is unclear. CDR1 and CDR2 (germline): SNHLY, FYNNEI. This CDR3 spans 14 amino acids. Trimming left V 3 bases short and J 4 bases short, with 12 bases between. The CDR3: CASSEIVGGYGYTF. CDR3 coding DNA: TGTGCCAGCAGTGAGATCGTCGGCGGCTATGGCTACACCTTC.

The rearrangement uses TRBV4-1 and TRBJ2-7, with TRBD2 matching 8 bases. The CDR3 is made up of 15 amino acids. Trimming took 0 bases from V and 6 from J; bases not matched to a gene: 7. The germline V gene has CDR1 MGHRA and CDR2 YSYEKL. CDR3 sequence: CASSQEASGRREQYF. CDR3 DNA: TGCGCCAGCAGCCAAGAGGCCAGCGGGAGACGCGAGCAGTACTTC.

The chain joins TRBV7-8 to TRBJ2-7, with 7 positions matching TRBD2. V lost 1 base, J lost 2 bases, and 8 bases stayed unmatched. CDR1 SGHVS and CDR2 FQNEAQ come from the germline V gene. CDR3 size: 16 residues. Here the CDR3 DNA reads TGTGCCAGCAGCTTAGAGGGACTAACCCTTACCTACGAGCAGTACTTC. As protein: CASSLEGLTLTYEQYF.

The rearrangement joins TRBV6-1 to TRBJ2-7; D might be TRBD1 (6 bases). The germline gives CDR1 MNHNS, CDR2 SASEGT. V lost 0 bases and J 1 base, leaving 16 bases between the germline ends. The CDR3 is 17 amino acids. CDR3 sequence (DNA): TGTGCCAGCAGTGAAGCGCTCAGGACAGCGCCTTCCTACGAGCAGTACTTC. Amino acid sequence: CASSEALRTAPSYEQYF.

The CDR3 nucleotides read TGCGCCAGCAGCCATGGCGACAGGAGGAACACTGAAGCTTTCTTT. Translating gives CASSHGDRRNTEAFF. The chain recombines TRBV4-1 with TRBJ1-1, with a possible D match to TRBD1 (6 bases). The CDR3 contains 15 residues. Looked up from germline, CDR1 is MGHRA and CDR2 is YSYEKL. V was trimmed by 3 bases and J by 1 base, leaving 12 bases between them.

In the case of this clone: This same CDR3 is encoded by further DNA sequences in the sample. The chain employs TRBV4-1 and TRBJ1-1, with TRBD1 matching over 8 bases. CDR1 MGHRA and CDR2 YSYEKL come from the germline V gene. With 2 bases clipped from V and 5 bases from J, the junction kept 7 bases outside the gene matches. This CDR3 has 15 residues. The CDR3 nucleotides are TGCGCCAGCAGCCAACCAGCAGGGGGCCGAACTGAAGCTTTCTTT. Encoded protein: CASSQPAGGRTEAFF.

The V and J genes are TRBV4-1 and TRBJ1-4, with D tentatively TRBD1 (6 bases). Germline lookup yields CDR1 MGHRA and CDR2 YSYEKL. V was pared by 2 bases and J by 7 bases, with 14 bases between. The CDR3 spans 15 residues. The CDR3 region is CASSQLGGAGEKLFF. CDR3 in DNA: TGCGCCAGCAGCCAATTGGGGGGGGCGGGTGAAAAACTGTTTTTT.

The chain carries TRBV19 and TRBJ1-2, with 7 positions matching TRBD1. J gave up 6 bases and V 3 bases, and 7 bases lay outside the gene matches. This CDR3 has 14 residues. From germline, CDR1 is LNHDA and CDR2 SQIVND (reference sequence). Here the CDR3 reads CASSIRQGEDGYTF. The CDR3 nucleotides read TGTGCCAGTAGTATCCGACAGGGCGAGGATGGCTACACCTTC.

The V gene is TRBV6-1, the J gene TRBJ1-5, with TRBD1 identical over 7 bases. Losses at the gene ends were 1 base for V and 6 bases for J; bases not matched to a gene: 3. The CDR3 is made up of 14 amino acids. Germline V gene data show CDR1 as MNHNS and CDR2 as SASEGT. The CDR3 loop reads CASSEVGGAQPQHF. Here the CDR3 DNA reads TGTGCCAGCAGTGAAGTAGGGGGCGCTCAGCCCCAGCATTTT.

The chain carries TRBV7-3 and TRBJ2-1; D may be TRBD2 (6 bases). The V and J ends lost 1 base and 0 bases respectively, with 10 bases between them. This CDR3 is 16 amino acids long. Germline V gives CDR1 SGHTA, CDR2 FQGTGA. CDR3 sequence: CASSLMAGTSYNEQFF. The CDR3 nucleotides are TGTGCCAGCAGCTTAATGGCGGGGACCTCCTACAATGAGCAGTTCTTC.

Details on this clone: Other DNA sequences in this sample translate to the same CDR3. The V gene is TRBV4-1, the J gene TRBJ2-7; D not resolved. V lost 0 bases, J lost 2 bases, and 8 bases lay in between. The CDR3 contains 14 residues. Germline assignment: CDR1 MGHRA and CDR2 YSYEKL. In nucleotides, the CDR3 is TGCGCCAGCAGCCAAGACCGAGGCCCCTACGAGCAGTACTTC. This translates into CASSQDRGPYEQYF.

J is TRBJ1-2 and V is TRBV19; no clear D. Trimming cost V 1 base and J 8 bases, with 17 bases left between them. The CDR3 spans 15 residues. Looked up from germline, CDR1 is LNHDA and CDR2 is SQIVND (reference sequence). CDR3 in DNA: TGTGCCAGTAGTATAGCCGGAGTCTCCCAGTCGGGCTACACCTTC. Its translation: CASSIAGVSQSGYTF.

The gene calls are TRBV10-3 and TRBJ2-5; TRBD1 matches 12 bases. The length of the CDR3 is 14 residues. Germline V gene data show CDR1 as ENHRY and CDR2 as SYGVKD. V shed 8 bases, J shed 4 bases, and the junction held 5 bases outside the gene matches. The CDR3 region is CAIGGQGARETQYF. Here the CDR3 DNA reads TGTGCCATCGGGGGACAGGGGGCAAGAGAGACCCAGTACTTC.

V gene TRBV6-1 combines with J gene TRBJ1-1; D is possibly TRBD1 (6 bases). The CDR3 sequence is 14 residues long. Trimming stripped 3 bases from V and 5 bases from J, with 13 bases between. Germline lookup yields CDR1 MNHNS and CDR2 SASEGT. The CDR3 loop reads CASSDNREKTEAFF. The CDR3 DNA reads TGTGCCAGCAGTGATAACAGGGAGAAGACTGAAGCTTTCTTT.

The chain uses TRBV5-1 and TRBJ1-4; maybe TRBD1 (5 bases). Germline CDR1 is SGHRS and CDR2 is YFSETQ. Trimming removed 7 bases at V and 8 bases at J, with 15 bases between. This CDR3 has 13 amino acids. The DNA of the CDR3 is TGCGCCAGCCAAGGCGGGGGGACCGAAAAACTGTTTTTT. Amino acid sequence: CASQGGGTEKLFF.

The genes are TRBV5-1 and TRBJ2-1; D is possibly TRBD2 (7 bases). The V end lost 0 bases, the J end lost 8 bases, and 15 bases lay between the germline ends. The CDR3 is 15 amino acids. CDR1 is SGHRS, CDR2 YFSETQ, per germline. The CDR3: CASSLGGGMWDEQFF. Written as DNA, the CDR3 is TGCGCCAGCAGCTTGGGGGGGGGCATGTGGGATGAGCAGTTCTTC.

The chain uses TRBV28 and TRBJ2-1; 7 bases align to TRBD2. CDR3 length equals 16 residues. The ends lost 5 bases at V and 3 bases at J; junction bases unmatched: 10. Germline V CDR1 and CDR2: MDHEN, SYDVKM. The CDR3 loop is CASSASSGVVYNEQFF. The CDR3 bases are TGTGCCAGCAGTGCGTCTAGCGGAGTAGTCTACAATGAGCAGTTCTTC.

The chain uses TRBV6-5 and TRBJ1-2; 9 bases agree with TRBD1. J lost 8 bases, V lost 4 bases, and 8 bases had no gene match. The CDR3 contains 14 residues. Per germline, CDR1 MNHEY and CDR2 SVGAGI. The CDR3 sequence: CASSSWDRAEGYTF. For the CDR3, the DNA is TGTGCCAGCAGTTCATGGGACAGGGCAGAAGGCTACACCTTC.

The chain employs TRBV7-9 and TRBJ1-5, with 9 positions matching TRBD1. V lost 3 bases to trimming and J lost 5 bases; unmatched junction nucleotides: 5. The CDR3 runs 15 residues. Germline values: CDR1 SEHNR, CDR2 FQNEAQ (reference sequence). CDR3 sequence: CASSLGTGIDQPQHF. CDR3 nucleotides: TGTGCCAGCAGCTTGGGGACAGGGATCGATCAGCCCCAGCATTTT.

V and J are TRBV5-6 and TRBJ1-5, with 9 bases identical to TRBD1. The trim removed 0 bases at V and 5 bases at J, leaving 0 bases unmatched. The CDR3 totals 14 residues. Per the germline V gene, CDR1 is SGHDT and CDR2 is YYEEEE. CDR3 loop: CASSLGTGDQPQHF. The CDR3 bases are TGTGCCAGCAGCTTGGGGACAGGGGATCAGCCCCAGCATTTT. The whole variable domain, remainder taken from reference TRBV5-6 and TRBJ1-5, is DAGVTQSPTHLIKTRGQQVTLRCSPKSGHDTVSWYQQALGQGPQFIFQYYEEEERQRGNFPDRFSGHQFPNYSSELNVNALLLGDSALYLCASSLGTGDQPQHFGDGTRLSIL.

The rearrangement uses TRBV4-2 and TRBJ2-5; 8 bases map to TRBD2. Germline loops: CDR1 LGHNA, CDR2 YNFKEQ. CDR3 length: 15 residues. V was pared by 4 bases and J by 4 bases, with 8 bases of the junction left unmatched. In DNA form, the CDR3 reads TGTGCCAGCAGCCCGCGGGGGGATGAGGTAGAGACCCAGTACTTC. It specifies CASSPRGDEVETQYF.

The chain links TRBV5-6 to TRBJ2-7; D remains unclear. CDR1 and CDR2 (germline): SGHDT, YYEEEE. V was shortened by 0 bases and J by 5 bases, with 12 bases between the two germline ends. The CDR3 sequence is 14 residues long. CDR3 DNA: TGTGCCAGCAGCTTGGTAACCGTTCAGGACGAGCAGTACTTC. Protein sequence: CASSLVTVQDEQYF.